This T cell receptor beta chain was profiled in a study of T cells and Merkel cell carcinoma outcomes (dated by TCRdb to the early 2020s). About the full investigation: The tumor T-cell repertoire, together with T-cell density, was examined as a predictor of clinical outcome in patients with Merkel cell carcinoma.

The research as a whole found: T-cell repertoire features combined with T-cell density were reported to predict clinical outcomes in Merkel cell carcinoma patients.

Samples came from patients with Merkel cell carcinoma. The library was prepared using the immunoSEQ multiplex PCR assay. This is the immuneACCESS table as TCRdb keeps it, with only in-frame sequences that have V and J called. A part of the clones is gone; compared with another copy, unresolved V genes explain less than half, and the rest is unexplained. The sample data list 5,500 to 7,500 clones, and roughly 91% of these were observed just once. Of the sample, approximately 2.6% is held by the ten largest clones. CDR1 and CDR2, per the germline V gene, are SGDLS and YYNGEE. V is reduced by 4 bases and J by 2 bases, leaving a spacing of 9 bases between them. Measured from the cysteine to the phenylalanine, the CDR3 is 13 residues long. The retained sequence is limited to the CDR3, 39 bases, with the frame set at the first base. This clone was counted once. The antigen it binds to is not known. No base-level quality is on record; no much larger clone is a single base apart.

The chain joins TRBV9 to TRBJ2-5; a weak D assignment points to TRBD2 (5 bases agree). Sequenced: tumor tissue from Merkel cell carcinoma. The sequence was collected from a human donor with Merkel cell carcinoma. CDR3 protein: CASSLRGQETQYF. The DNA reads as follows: TGTGCCAGCAGCTTACGGGGACAAGAGACCCAGTACTTC.